This record covers a single TCR beta chain. Germline trimming cut 4 bases from V and 4 bases from J; bases unmatched to any gene: 10. The CDR3 loop spans 17 amino acids. Germline V gives CDR1 SGHRS, CDR2 YFSETQ. Relapse was seen in all patients after autologous stem cell transplantation, and brentuximab vedotin exposure was variable. The source of the sample is a study of PD-1 blockade in classical Hodgkin lymphoma. TCRdb's copy holds only in-frame clones and misses some; the assay was immunoSEQ multiplex PCR. This sample carries fewer than 30,000 clones, less than 85% of them seen once, and the ten largest clones take 20% to 25%.

The clonotype comes from a human donor with classical Hodgkin lymphoma. The starting material was peripheral blood mononuclear cells (PBMCs), obtained before the second cycle of nivolumab. This chain uses TRBV5-1 with TRBJ2-6; 8 positions match TRBD1. CDR3 loop: CASSPTGVWLGANVLTF. In nucleotides, the CDR3 is TGCGCCAGCAGCCCGACAGGGGTATGGTTAGGGGCCAACGTCCTGACTTTC.